This T cell receptor beta chain was recovered during a study of cytomegalovirus exposure and HLA in healthy donors. The study's findings and limits: There were several of the most significant clusters that appeared linked to common viral pathogens in a later analysis. Association with HLA alleles at 0.05 false discovery rate was found for approximately 18,000 TCR beta sequences in a later analysis. A later analysis showed TCR association rates differing by HLA locus, peaking at DRB1 and lowest at HLA-C.

Trimming at V came to 3 bases and at J to 15 bases, leaving 15 bases not matched to a gene. This CDR3 is built from 14 residues. CDR1 and CDR2 (germline): SGDLS, YYNGEE. Remarks on this clone: Antigen: not known.

The PCR contained 60 Vbeta and 13 Jbeta primers. The assay was immunoSEQ multiplex PCR, and TCRdb's table has in-frame clones only and misses some. The profile shows 150,000 to 200,000 clones, 65% to 85% of them singletons. Material for sequencing was PBMCs. This sequence was found in a woman younger than 45 in good health and CMV-seropositive. The chain couples TRBV9 to TRBJ2-1; 7 bases align to TRBD1. Written as DNA, the CDR3 is TGTGCCAGCAGCGAACTCACAGGGGCCGGGGTCTTGTTCTTC. Its protein product is CASSELTGAGVLFF.